What follows are 27 T cell receptor beta chains derived from one specimen sequenced in a study of control samples from healthy donors and cancer patients. Using immunoSEQ multiplex PCR, the repertoire was profiled, and TCRdb retains in-frame clones only, with some absent. In the table there are 85,000 to 100,000 clones, approximately 95% of which are singletons. The sequencing sample was made of blood. The receptors stem from a man aged 18 to 30 in good health.

This clone was recorded only once. The chain carries TRBV11-2 and TRBJ2-7; D is undetermined. The CDR3 extends over 14 amino acids. Germline values: CDR1 SGHAT, CDR2 FQNNGV. V lost 4 bases, J lost 2 bases, and 12 bases lay in between. CDR3 amino acids: CASSSGPKTYEQYF. CDR3 bases: TGTGCCAGCAGCTCCGGACCCAAAACCTACGAGCAGTACTTC.

The rearrangement links TRBV5-4 to TRBJ1-2; D is unclear. The CDR3 runs 14 residues. Germline CDR1 SGHNT, CDR2 YYREEE (reference sequence). With 4 bases removed from V and 3 bases from J, the gap between germline ends came to 13 bases. The CDR3: CASSGQSGYYGYTF. The CDR3 region has the DNA TGTGCCAGCAGCGGCCAAAGCGGGTACTATGGCTACACCTTC. The full variable domain, completed using reference TRBV5-4 and TRBJ1-2, is ETGVTQSPTHLIKTRGQQVTLRCSSQSGHNTVSWYQQALGQGPQFIFQYYREEENGRGNFPPRFSGLQFPNYSSELNVNALELDDSALYLCASSGQSGYYGYTFGSGTRLTVV.

The rearrangement uses TRBV5-1 and TRBJ1-1, with a weak D call TRBD1 (6 bases). Germline CDR1 and CDR2: SGHRS and YFSETQ. This CDR3 comprises 18 residues. Trimming took 0 bases from V and 0 from J, leaving 18 bases between them. CDR3 in amino acids: CASSLVSWGRGLNTEAFF. The CDR3 DNA is TGCGCCAGCAGCTTGGTCTCCTGGGGCAGGGGTTTGAACACTGAAGCTTTCTTT.

This chain uses TRBV16 with TRBJ2-7; 7 bases agree with TRBD1. The CDR3 consists of 15 residues. CDR1 and CDR2 (germline): KGHSY, FQNENV. The J segment lost 2 bases and the V segment lost 2 bases, leaving 6 bases of the junction unmatched. The CDR3 sequence: CASSQRRTGTYEQYF. As DNA, the CDR3 is TGTGCCAGCAGCCAACGGCGGACAGGAACCTACGAGCAGTACTTC.

V and J are TRBV6-5 and TRBJ2-1; 7 bases are a match to TRBD2. This CDR3 is 13 amino acids long. With V trimmed by 10 bases and J by 2 bases, 5 bases remained unmatched. Germline CDR1 MNHEY, CDR2 SVGAGI. This CDR3 reads CATGGGTYNEQFF. The CDR3 region has the DNA TGTGCCACTGGGGGGGGGACCTACAATGAGCAGTTCTTC.

Written as DNA, the CDR3 is TGCGCCAGCAGCCCCGGAGGACTACGCAGGGGGTGGAATGAGCAGTTCTTC. This translates into CASSPGGLRRGWNEQFF. The chain carries TRBV4-1 and TRBJ2-1; D is perhaps TRBD1 (7 bases). The germline V gene encodes CDR1 MGHRA and CDR2 YSYEKL. The V end was cut by 4 bases, the J end by 7 bases, with 23 bases between. The CDR3 contains 17 residues.

The chain links TRBV2 to TRBJ1-1, with D maybe TRBD1 (6 bases). The CDR3 spans 13 residues. The germline gives CDR1 SNHLY, CDR2 FYNNEI. Deletions cut 7 bases from V and 4 bases from J, with 13 bases between. This CDR3 is CASKRQESTEAFF. The CDR3 nucleotides are TGTGCCAGCAAAAGACAGGAGAGCACTGAAGCTTTCTTT.

V is TRBV9 and J is TRBJ2-2; weak D call: TRBD2 (6 bases). V lost 6 bases to trimming and J lost 4 bases, with 10 bases between them. This CDR3 region has 13 residues. Germline V gene sequence: CDR1 SGDLS, CDR2 YYNGEE. CDR3 nucleotide sequence: TGTGCCAGCACTCCGGGAGTCACCGGGGAGCTGTTTTTT. Protein product: CASTPGVTGELFF.

This clone was seen only once. The chain recombines TRBV4-1 with TRBJ2-1; a possible D gene is TRBD2 (6 bases). Germline V CDR1 and CDR2: MGHRA, YSYEKL. V shed 1 base and J shed 7 bases, with 14 bases lying between them. This CDR3 comprises 15 residues. CDR3 coding DNA: TGCGCCAGCAGCCAAGCTACACCTAGCGCTAATGAGCAGTTCTTC. Translating gives CASSQATPSANEQFF.

CDR3 in amino acids: CASSSGAKNIQYF. The CDR3 DNA is TGTGCCAGCAGTTCAGGGGCCAAAAACATTCAGTACTTC. The V call is TRBV12-3 or TRBV12-4, the J call TRBJ2-4; D is possibly TRBD1 (5 bases). The length of the CDR3 is 13 residues. V was pared by 4 bases and J by 1 base, with 5 bases between.

The chain has TRBV3-1 (or the pseudogene TRBV3-2) and TRBJ1-2, with a tentative D call TRBD1 (6 bases). CDR3 length: 14 amino acids. Deletions cut 3 bases from V and 8 bases from J, with 16 bases between. Germline values: CDR1 LGHDT, CDR2 YNNKEL (reference sequence). The DNA for the CDR3 is TGTGCCAGCAGCCACCTAACAGGGAGTGGCGGCTACACCTTC. Protein sequence: CASSHLTGSGGYTF.

This chain joins TRBV4-3 and TRBJ2-2, with 9 bases lining up with TRBD1. The germline CDR1 and CDR2 sequences are LGHNA and YSLEER. The CDR3 consists of 15 residues. With 0 bases clipped from V and 8 bases from J, the junction kept 4 bases outside the gene matches. DNA for the CDR3: TGCGCCAGCAGCCAAGAAAGGACAGGGGCTGGGGAGCTGTTTTTT. Protein sequence: CASSQERTGAGELFF.

This chain joins TRBV5-6 and TRBJ1-6; D might be TRBD1 (5 bases). The V and J ends lost 2 bases and 5 bases respectively, with 8 bases between them. CDR1 is SGHDT and CDR2 is YYEEEE in the germline V gene. The CDR3 extends over 14 amino acids. The CDR3 loop reads CASSLWGNNSPLHF. CDR3 nucleotide sequence: TGTGCCAGCAGCTTATGGGGGAATAATTCACCCCTCCACTTT.

This sequence joins TRBV5-4 and TRBJ2-7; 9 bases agree with TRBD2. The V gene's germline CDR1 is SGHNT and CDR2 YYREEE (reference sequence). J lost 2 bases, V lost 4 bases, and 13 bases had no gene match. CDR3 size: 17 residues. Written as DNA, the CDR3 is TGTGCCAGCAGCGGAAGGGTTTCTAGCGGGGTGCCCTACGAGCAGTACTTC. Translating gives CASSGRVSSGVPYEQYF. The whole variable domain, filled in from reference TRBV5-4 and TRBJ2-7, reads ETGVTQSPTHLIKTRGQQVTLRCSSQSGHNTVSWYQQALGQGPQFIFQYYREEENGRGNFPPRFSGLQFPNYSSELNVNALELDDSALYLCASSGRVSSGVPYEQYFGPGTRLTVT.

This chain connects TRBV6-5 to TRBJ2-2; TRBD1 matches at 8 bases. The CDR3 loop spans 15 amino acids. Per the germline V gene, CDR1 is MNHEY and CDR2 is SVGAGI. Germline trimming cut 5 bases from V and 1 base from J; bases unmatched to any gene: 3. CDR3 protein: CASSRTGWNTGELFF. The CDR3 nucleotides read TGTGCCAGCAGTCGGACAGGGTGGAACACCGGGGAGCTGTTTTTT.

The CDR3 here is CASSQISKAQYF. The DNA for the CDR3 is TGTGCCAGCAGCCAGATCTCAAAGGCGCAGTATTTT. The rearrangement links TRBV3-1 (or the pseudogene TRBV3-2) to TRBJ2-3; D is unresolved. V was shortened by 3 bases and J by 10 bases, with 11 bases between the two germline ends. Germline V gene sequence: CDR1 LGHDT, CDR2 YNNKEL (reference sequence). The CDR3 extends over 12 amino acids.

This chain joins TRBV4-2 and TRBJ1-2; no clear D. Trimming took 3 bases from V and 0 from J, leaving 14 bases between them. The CDR3 is made up of 16 amino acids. From germline, CDR1 is LGHNA and CDR2 YNFKEQ. CDR3 in DNA: TGTGCCAGCAGCCATCGGGAGAGAACCTCTAACTATGGCTACACCTTC. It encodes CASSHRERTSNYGYTF.

The chain recombines TRBV24-1 with TRBJ1-5; TRBD1 matches 12 bases. Germline V gives CDR1 KGHDR, CDR2 SFDVKD. The CDR3 consists of 13 residues. Trimming took 9 bases from V and 10 from J; bases not matched to a gene: 6. The CDR3 coding sequence is TGTGCCACCCCGGGACAGGGGGCTGAACCCCAGCATTTT. Amino acid sequence: CATPGQGAEPQHF.

The chain couples TRBV7-2 to TRBJ2-7; 8 bases line up with TRBD2. Looked up from germline, CDR1 is SGHTA and CDR2 is FQGNSA. This CDR3 contains 17 residues. The ends lost 0 bases at V and 0 bases at J; junction bases unmatched: 7. The DNA of the CDR3 is TGTGCCAGCAGCTTAGCGCAAGGCGGGGGGAGCTCCTACGAGCAGTACTTC. Its protein product is CASSLAQGGGSSYEQYF.

The rearrangement joins TRBV3-1 (or the pseudogene TRBV3-2) to TRBJ1-2, with D uncertain. This CDR3 spans 14 amino acids. Trimming pared 0 bases from V and 4 bases from J, leaving 9 bases between. The germline gives CDR1 LGHDT, CDR2 YNNKEL (reference sequence). The CDR3 nucleotides read TGTGCCAGCAGCCAAGAAATTTCGAGCTATGGCTACACCTTC. Its protein product is CASSQEISSYGYTF.

This rearrangement joins TRBV19 to TRBJ2-4; 8 nucleotides line up with TRBD2. V gave up 0 bases and J gave up 7 bases; unmatched junction bases: 2. Germline CDR1 LNHDA, CDR2 SQIVND (reference sequence). The CDR3 length is 14 residues. The CDR3 DNA follows: TGTGCCAGTAGTATAGACGGCGGGGGGAACATTCAGTACTTC. It translates to CASSIDGGGNIQYF.

The table lists this clone with a count of one. The chain combines TRBV7-9 with TRBJ2-1; D is possibly TRBD1 (6 bases). This CDR3 region has 16 residues. CDR1 SEHNR and CDR2 FQNEAQ come from the germline V gene (reference sequence). With 1 base removed from V and 5 bases from J, the gap between germline ends came to 15 bases. The CDR3: CASSLVLTGDHNEQFF. Here the CDR3 DNA reads TGTGCCAGCAGCTTAGTTTTGACAGGAGACCACAATGAGCAGTTCTTC.

Only a few counts were recorded for this clone. This chain uses TRBV5-6 with TRBJ2-5, with D uncertain. This CDR3 region has 13 residues. Germline lookup yields CDR1 SGHDT and CDR2 YYEEEE. V gave up 3 bases and J gave up 0 bases, with 6 bases separating them. The CDR3 loop is CASSSPYQETQYF. CDR3 DNA sequence: TGTGCCAGCAGCTCCCCTTACCAAGAGACCCAGTACTTC.

The rearrangement uses TRBV5-6 and TRBJ1-1, with TRBD1 matching over 9 bases. CDR3 length: 14 residues. Germline V lookup: CDR1 SGHDT, CDR2 YYEEEE. Unmatched junction bases numbered 6, after V lost 4 bases and J lost 5 bases. CDR3: CASSLRDRETEAFF. CDR3 in DNA: TGTGCCAGCAGCCTCCGGGACAGGGAGACTGAAGCTTTCTTT. The complete variable domain, with remaining parts taken from reference TRBV5-6 and TRBJ1-1, reads DAGVTQSPTHLIKTRGQQVTLRCSPKSGHDTVSWYQQALGQGPQFIFQYYEEEERQRGNFPDRFSGHQFPNYSSELNVNALLLGDSALYLCASSLRDRETEAFFGQGTRLTVV.

As DNA, the CDR3 is TGCGCCAGCAGCTTAGACCGGGACGGGTACTACGAGCAGTACTTC. Its protein product is CASSLDRDGYYEQYF. The chain joins TRBV5-1 to TRBJ2-7, with D possibly called TRBD1 or TRBD2 (5 bases each). From germline, CDR1 is SGHRS and CDR2 YFSETQ. The CDR3 is 15 amino acids. The V end lost 2 bases, the J end lost 3 bases, and 15 bases lay between the germline ends.

The chain combines TRBV7-2 with TRBJ1-2; D not resolved. Trimming took off 1 base at V and 1 base at J, with 4 bases between the two ends. The germline V gene encodes CDR1 SGHTA and CDR2 FQGNSA. The CDR3 has 13 amino acids. This CDR3 reads CASSLGVNYGYTF. The CDR3, as DNA: TGTGCCAGCAGCTTAGGAGTTAACTATGGCTACACCTTC.

A single count supports this clone. V and J are TRBV5-5 and TRBJ1-3, with D unresolved. The germline V gene has CDR1 SGHKS and CDR2 YYEKEE (reference sequence). The CDR3 extends over 15 amino acids. The V gene lost 0 bases and the J gene lost 6 bases, with 13 bases spanning the gap. CDR3 sequence: CASSLAAGGQNTIYF. CDR3 in DNA: TGTGCCAGCAGCTTGGCGGCGGGTGGGCAAAACACCATATATTTT.